This T cell receptor (beta chain) stems from a study of CD4 and CD8 cells across lung adenocarcinoma regions. This clonotype rates as medium-sized. Using its own MiXCR run on the PCR reads, TCRdb lists one record per CDR3 protein. The sample holds 4,200 or so distinct CDR3 sequences, 52% seen once. Germline CDR1 and CDR2: SGHRS and YFSETQ. V lost 1 base to trimming and J lost 3 bases, with 7 bases between them. CDR3 length: 14 residues. The specimen sequenced was CD4+ T cells from the center of a lung tumor. The source of this sequence is a female donor with lung adenocarcinoma. The CD4 and CD8 labels of this study may be unreliable. The J gene is TRBJ2-2, the V gene TRBV5-1; D is ambiguous. CDR3 residues: CASSLLLDTGELFF. The DNA of the CDR3 is TGCGCCAGCAGCTTGCTCCTCGACACCGGGGAGCTGTTTTTT.